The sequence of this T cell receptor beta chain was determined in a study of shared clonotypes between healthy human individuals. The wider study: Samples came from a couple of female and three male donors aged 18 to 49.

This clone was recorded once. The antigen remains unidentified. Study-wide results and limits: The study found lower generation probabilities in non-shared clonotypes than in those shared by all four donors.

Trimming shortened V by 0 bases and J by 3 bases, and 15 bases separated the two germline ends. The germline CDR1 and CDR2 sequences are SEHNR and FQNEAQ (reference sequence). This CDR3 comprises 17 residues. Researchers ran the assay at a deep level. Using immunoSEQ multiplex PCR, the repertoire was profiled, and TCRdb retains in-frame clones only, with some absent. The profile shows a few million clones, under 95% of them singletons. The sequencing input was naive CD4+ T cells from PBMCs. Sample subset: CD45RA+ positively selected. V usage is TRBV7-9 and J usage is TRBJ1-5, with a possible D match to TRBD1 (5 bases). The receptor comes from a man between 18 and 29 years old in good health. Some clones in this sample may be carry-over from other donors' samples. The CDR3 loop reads CASSLAWGEGYNQPQHF. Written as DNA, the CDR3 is TGTGCCAGCAGCTTAGCATGGGGGGAGGGCTACAATCAGCCCCAGCATTTT.